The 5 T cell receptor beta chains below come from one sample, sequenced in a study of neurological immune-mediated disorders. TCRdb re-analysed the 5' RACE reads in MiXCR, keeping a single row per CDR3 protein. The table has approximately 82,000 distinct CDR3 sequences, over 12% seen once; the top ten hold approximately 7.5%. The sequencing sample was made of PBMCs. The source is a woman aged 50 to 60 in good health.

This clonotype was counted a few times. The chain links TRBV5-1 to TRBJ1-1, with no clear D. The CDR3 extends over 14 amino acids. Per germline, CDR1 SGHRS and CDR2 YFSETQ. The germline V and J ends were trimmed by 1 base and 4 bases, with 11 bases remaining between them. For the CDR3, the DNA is TGCGCCAGCAGCTTGAGTGGGGATGTCACTGAAGCTTTCTTT. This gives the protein CASSLSGDVTEAFF.

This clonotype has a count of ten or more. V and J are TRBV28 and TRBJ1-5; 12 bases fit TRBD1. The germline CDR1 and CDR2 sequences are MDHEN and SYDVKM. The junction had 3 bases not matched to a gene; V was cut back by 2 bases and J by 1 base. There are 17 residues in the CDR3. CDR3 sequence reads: CASSLGTGGFSNQPQHF. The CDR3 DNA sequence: TGTGCCAGCAGTTTAGGGACAGGGGGCTTCAGCAATCAGCCCCAGCATTTT.

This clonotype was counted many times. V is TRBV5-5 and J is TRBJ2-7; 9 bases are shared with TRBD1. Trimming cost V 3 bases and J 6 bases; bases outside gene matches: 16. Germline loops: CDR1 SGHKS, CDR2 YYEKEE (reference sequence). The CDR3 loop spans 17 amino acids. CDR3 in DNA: TGTGCCAGCAGCTCACGCGGGACAGGGTGGATCCCTACCGAGCAGTACTTC. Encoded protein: CASSSRGTGWIPTEQYF.

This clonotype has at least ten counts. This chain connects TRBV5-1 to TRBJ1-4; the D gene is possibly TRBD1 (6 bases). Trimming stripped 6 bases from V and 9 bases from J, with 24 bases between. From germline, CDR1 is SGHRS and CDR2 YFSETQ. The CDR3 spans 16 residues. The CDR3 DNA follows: TGCGCCAGCAAACCGGGGGCAGAATCGGGGGGTAAAAAACTGTTTTTT. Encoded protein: CASKPGAESGGKKLFF.

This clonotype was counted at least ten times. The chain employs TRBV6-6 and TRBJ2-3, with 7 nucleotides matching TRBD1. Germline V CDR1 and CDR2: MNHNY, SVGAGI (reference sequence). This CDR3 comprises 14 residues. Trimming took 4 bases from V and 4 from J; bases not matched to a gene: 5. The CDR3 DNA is TGTGCCAGCAGTTCTACGACAGGGCCAGATACGCAGTATTTT. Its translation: CASSSTTGPDTQYF.